This T cell receptor beta chain derives from a study of regulatory T cells in long-lasting Graves disease. Across the study: For a period under 3 months, newly diagnosed Graves' patients had taken antithyroid drugs. Study-wide points: The study found lower TCR diversity in persistent Graves' patients than in newly diagnosed ones.

This clonotype has ten or more counts. Its target is not known. The time point is: newly diagnosed GD, antithyroid drugs for less than 3 months. The TCR library was made from RNA that had been extracted from PBMCs in TRIzol. Trimming removed 4 bases at V and 4 bases at J, with 10 bases between. CDR1 is LGHNT, CDR2 FRNRAP, per germline. This CDR3 spans 13 amino acids. Building of the TCR beta libraries involved iRepertoire HTBI primers and Arm-PCR of CDR3 regions. A single record per CDR3 protein comes from TCRdb applying MiXCR to the multiplex PCR reads. The sample contains some 230,000 distinct CDR3 sequences, approximately 16% of which appear only once.

The receptor was isolated from a female donor with Graves disease. Sequencing was performed on peripheral blood mononuclear cells (PBMCs), taken at new diagnosis, from a patient treated with antithyroid drugs. This chain connects TRBV12-5 to TRBJ1-1, with a tentative D call TRBD1 (5 bases). CDR3 DNA sequence: TGTGCTAGTGGTTATGGGACGAGCACTGAAGCTTTCTTT. Its translation is CASGYGTSTEAFF. Full variable domain (remainder filled in from reference TRBV12-5 and TRBJ1-1): DARVTQTPRHKVTEMGQEVTMRCQPILGHNTVFWYRQTMMQGLELLAYFRNRAPLDDSGMPKDRFSAEMPDATLATLKIQPSEPRDSAVYFCASGYGTSTEAFFGQGTRLTVV.